This T cell receptor beta chain originates from a study of beta chain features in type 1 diabetes. General observations from the study: The study found moderately but significantly shorter TCRB CDR3s in all four CD4+ subsets of Type 1 diabetes patients.

Germline CDR1 reads LNHDA; CDR2 reads SQIVND (reference sequence). The CDR3 has 15 residues. The V and J ends lost 5 bases and 0 bases respectively, with 11 bases between them. Notes on this clone: The antigen remains undetermined.

Reverse transcription of all isolated RNA meant that expressed TCRB transcripts were sequenced. Produced via immunoSEQ multiplex PCR; TCRdb's table is partial and in-frame only. This table holds around 160,000 clones, 8% to 9.5% found once. The chain has TRBV19 and TRBJ2-1; D may be TRBD1 (5 bases). The sample consisted of central memory CD4+ T cells from blood. The receptor's source is a woman in her late teens or twenties with type 1 diabetes. The CDR3 reads CASSPVGLSYNEQFF. The CDR3 coding sequence is TGTGCCAGTAGTCCAGTGGGGCTCTCCTACAATGAGCAGTTCTTC. Based on the CDR3 plus reference TRBV19 and TRBJ2-1, the full variable domain is DGGITQSPKYLFRKEGQNVTLSCEQNLNHDAMYWYRQDPGQGLRLIYYSQIVNDFQKGDIAEGYSVSREKKESFPLTVTSAQKNPTAFYLCASSPVGLSYNEQFFGPGTRLTVL.